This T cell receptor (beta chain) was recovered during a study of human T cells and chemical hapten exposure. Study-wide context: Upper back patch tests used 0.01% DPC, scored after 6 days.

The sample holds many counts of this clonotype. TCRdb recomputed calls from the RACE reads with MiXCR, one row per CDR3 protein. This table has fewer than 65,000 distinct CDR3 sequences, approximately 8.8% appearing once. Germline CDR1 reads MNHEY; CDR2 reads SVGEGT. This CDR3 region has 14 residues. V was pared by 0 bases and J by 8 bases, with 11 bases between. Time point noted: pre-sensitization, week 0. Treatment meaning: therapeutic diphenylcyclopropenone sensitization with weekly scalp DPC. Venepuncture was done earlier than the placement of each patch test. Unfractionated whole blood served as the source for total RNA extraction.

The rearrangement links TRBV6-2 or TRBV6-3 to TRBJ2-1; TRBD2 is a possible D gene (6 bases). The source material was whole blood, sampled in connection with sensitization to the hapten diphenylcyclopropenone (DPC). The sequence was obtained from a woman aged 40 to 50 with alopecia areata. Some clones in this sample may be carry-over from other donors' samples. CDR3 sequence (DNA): TGTGCCAGCAGTTACTCCAGGAGGAGGGATGAGCAGTTCTTC. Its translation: CASSYSRRRDEQFF.